The 11 T cell receptor beta chains listed next were all sequenced from one sample in a study of T cells in Graves' hyperthyroidism and ophthalmopathy. Amplified TCR beta CDR3 regions came from RNA transcripts. TCR CDR3 regions were first amplified by RT-PCR with HTBI primers. TCRdb recomputed calls from the multiplex PCR reads with MiXCR, one row per CDR3 protein. The sample includes 250,000 or so distinct CDR3 sequences, approximately 16% of them seen just once. The sequenced material came from blood. The receptors here all came from a woman between 18 and 29 years old with Graves' ophthalmopathy.

In its sample, this clonotype was seen many times. V is TRBV20-1 and J is TRBJ2-1; D unresolved. V was cut by 3 bases and J by 3 bases, with 12 bases left in between. The CDR3 is 14 residues long. CDR1 and CDR2 (germline): DFQATT, SNEGSKA (reference sequence). The CDR3 protein is CSARGDTLYNEQFF. The CDR3 DNA is TGCAGTGCTAGGGGCGATACTCTCTACAATGAGCAGTTCTTC.

This clonotype has at least ten counts. The rearrangement uses TRBV24-1 and TRBJ2-1, with 12 bases that match TRBD2. The CDR3 is 15 amino acids. Germline V gives CDR1 KGHDR, CDR2 SFDVKD. J lost 8 bases, V lost 7 bases, and 8 bases had no gene match. In DNA form, the CDR3 reads TGTGCCACCAGCGACAGACTAGCGGGAGTGTATGAGCAGTTCTTC. Translation: CATSDRLAGVYEQFF.

This clonotype was counted many times. The chain combines TRBV11-2 with TRBJ2-6; D not resolved. V lost 6 bases and J lost 1, with 13 bases in between. The CDR3 runs 16 residues. Germline-derived CDR1 and CDR2 are SGHAT and FQNNGV. CDR3 sequence reads: CASSPEQLSGANVLTF. The DNA for the CDR3 is TGTGCCAGCAGTCCTGAACAATTGTCTGGGGCCAACGTCCTGACTTTC.

Many counts were recorded for this clonotype. The chain has TRBV7-8 and TRBJ2-7, with D tentatively TRBD2 (5 bases). Germline CDR1 is SGHVS and CDR2 is FQNEAQ. The CDR3 is 16 residues long. Trimming removed 3 bases at V and 0 bases at J, with 15 bases between. CDR3 nucleotide sequence: TGTGCCAGCAGCTTGGGAGAGGGTGTCAGCTCCTACGAGCAGTACTTC. This encodes CASSLGEGVSSYEQYF.

This clonotype was seen at least ten times. The chain carries TRBV6-2 or TRBV6-3 and TRBJ2-2; the D gene is possibly TRBD2 (6 bases). CDR1 MNHEY and CDR2 SVGEGT come from the germline V gene. With 1 base removed from V and 2 bases from J, the gap between germline ends came to 11 bases. This CDR3 has 16 residues. CDR3 sequence (DNA): TGTGCCAGCAGTTACTTCCGCGGGGCCAACACCGGGGAGCTGTTTTTT. Translation gives CASSYFRGANTGELFF.

A single count supports this clonotype. A much larger clone sits a single nucleotide away, making a read error possible. The chain combines TRBV20-1 with TRBJ2-4, with D possibly matching TRBD2 (7 bases). This CDR3 has 15 amino acids. Germline values: CDR1 DFQATT, CDR2 SNEGSKA (reference sequence). The CDR3 sequence is CSSRELAGARDIQYF. CDR3 in DNA: TGCAGTTCTAGAGAACTGGCGGGGGCCCGGGACATTCAGTACTTC.

The chain combines TRBV10-3 with TRBJ2-7; TRBD2 matches at 15 bases. The CDR3 covers 14 residues. CDR1 is ENHRY, CDR2 SYGVKD, per germline. The junction had 3 bases not matched to a gene; V was cut back by 8 bases and J by 4 bases. CDR3 nucleotides: TGTGCCATCCAAGGACTAGCGGGGGGGTACGAGCAGTACTTC. Translated, it gives CAIQGLAGGYEQYF.

V gene TRBV9 combines with J gene TRBJ2-2, with D perhaps matching TRBD1 (5 bases). Per the germline V gene, CDR1 is SGDLS and CDR2 is YYNGEE. This CDR3 is 15 amino acids long. The V end lost 4 bases, the J end lost 5 bases, and 15 bases lay between the germline ends. Here the CDR3 reads CASSSQQVETGELFF. The CDR3 DNA sequence: TGTGCCAGCAGCTCCCAACAGGTTGAAACCGGGGAGCTGTTTTTT.

This clonotype was counted many times. V is TRBV6-2 or TRBV6-3 and J is TRBJ2-7; no clear D gene. This CDR3 spans 10 amino acids. CDR1 is MNHEY, CDR2 SVGEGT, per germline. Trimming cost V 6 bases and J 6 bases, with 6 bases left between them. CDR3 residues: CASRGFEQYF. The DNA of the CDR3 is TGTGCCAGCAGGGGGTTCGAGCAGTACTTC.

The genes are TRBV7-9 and TRBJ2-2; TRBD1 agrees at 10 bases. CDR3 size: 19 residues. Germline CDR1 is SEHNR and CDR2 is FQNEAQ (reference sequence). Trimming took 1 base from V and 3 from J; bases not matched to a gene: 11. The DNA for the CDR3 is TGTGCCAGCAGCTTAGGGACAGGGGGAGGGCCAGGGGACACCGGGGAGCTGTTTTTT. Its translation: CASSLGTGGGPGDTGELFF.

This chain uses TRBV20-1 with TRBJ2-3, with 7 bases matching TRBD1. In germline, CDR1 is DFQATT, CDR2 SNEGSKA (reference sequence). V shed 0 bases, J shed 8 bases, and the junction held 5 bases outside the gene matches. This CDR3 spans 13 amino acids. The CDR3 reads CSARESPGGTQYF. CDR3 bases: TGCAGTGCTAGAGAGAGCCCAGGGGGTACGCAGTATTTT.